This passage covers 32 T cell receptor beta chains from one sample sequenced in a study of blood T cell repertoires in COVID-19 (dated by TCRdb to between 2020 and 2021). Library preparation used the immunoSEQ multiplex PCR assay. This is the immuneACCESS table as TCRdb keeps it, with only in-frame sequences that have V and J called. A part of the clones is gone; compared with another copy, unresolved V genes explain less than half, and the rest is unexplained. The sample table contains nearly 90,000 clones; only one count was recorded for more than 70% of them. Over 0.45% of the sample is taken by the ten largest. The sequencing input was peripheral blood. The receptors come from a man aged 60-69 years with acute or convalescent COVID-19.

This CDR3 is CASSLTGGRIRANVLTF. The CDR3 DNA sequence: TGTGCCAGCAGTTTGACAGGGGGAAGGATCAGGGCCAACGTCCTGACTTTC. This chain links TRBV27 with TRBJ2-6; 9 bases map to TRBD1. The CDR3 spans 17 residues. V trimming: 3 bases; J trimming: 5 bases; junction bases outside the gene matches: 8. Germline lookup yields CDR1 MNHEY and CDR2 SMNVEV (reference sequence).

The chain carries TRBV4-1 and TRBJ2-1; weak D call: TRBD1 (7 bases). The CDR3 covers 16 residues. Trimming left V 0 bases short and J 7 bases short, with 16 bases between. Germline V gene lookup returns CDR1 MGHRA and CDR2 YSYEKL. CDR3 protein: CASSQDTRGRWNEQFF. Written as DNA, the CDR3 is TGCGCCAGCAGCCAAGATACCAGGGGGAGGTGGAATGAGCAGTTCTTC.

The chain employs TRBV19 and TRBJ1-4; 7 bases agree with TRBD1. J was trimmed by 4 bases and V by 6 bases; bases with no gene match: 11. Germline CDR1 and CDR2: LNHDA and SQIVND (reference sequence). This CDR3 has 16 residues. CDR3 sequence: CASRSARGGDNEKLFF. The DNA of the CDR3 is TGTGCCAGTAGATCGGCCCGAGGGGGCGATAATGAAAAACTGTTTTTT.

The chain recombines TRBV2 with TRBJ1-4; tentatively, D is TRBD1 (5 bases). Germline V gives CDR1 SNHLY, CDR2 FYNNEI. V was cut by 11 bases and J by 8 bases, with 18 bases left in between. The CDR3 is 13 residues long. The CDR3 here is CAGRAGVQEKLFF. DNA of the CDR3: TGTGCCGGGAGGGCGGGGGTGCAGGAAAAACTGTTTTTT.

In its sample, this clone was seen once. V is TRBV5-1 and J is TRBJ2-2; TRBD2 aligns across 8 bases. CDR1 SGHRS and CDR2 YFSETQ come from the germline V gene. The CDR3 has 14 residues. The V and J ends lost 5 bases and 8 bases, in that order; junction bases with no gene match: 8. CDR3 DNA: TGCGCCAGCAGTCCGGGACTAGTAGATGGGGAGCTGTTTTTT. Translated: CASSPGLVDGELFF.

The V gene is TRBV4-1, the J gene TRBJ2-7; 11 bases are shared with TRBD2. Trimming cost V 1 base and J 5 bases; bases outside gene matches: 16. CDR1 MGHRA and CDR2 YSYEKL come from the germline V gene. This CDR3 region has 19 residues. The CDR3 sequence: CASSQGPRLAGRGGNEQYF. CDR3 nucleotides: TGCGCCAGCAGCCAAGGCCCCCGACTAGCGGGGCGGGGGGGGAACGAGCAGTACTTC.

The rearrangement uses TRBV7-9 and TRBJ2-3, with a weak D call TRBD1 (6 bases). Trimming took 6 bases from V and 0 from J, leaving 13 bases between them. This CDR3 comprises 15 residues. CDR1 is SEHNR and CDR2 is FQNEAQ in the germline V gene (reference sequence). The DNA of the CDR3 is TGTGCCAGCAGGGACAACAGGGCTAGCACAGATACGCAGTATTTT. Translating gives CASRDNRASTDTQYF.

The chain uses TRBV19 and TRBJ1-5; D remains ambiguous. The CDR3 consists of 16 residues. Germline CDR1 and CDR2: LNHDA and SQIVND (reference sequence). Trimming stripped 4 bases from V and 0 bases from J, with 13 bases between. CDR3 bases: TGTGCCAGTAGTACCAGCGGAGGCCATAGCAATCAGCCCCAGCATTTT. This codes for CASSTSGGHSNQPQHF.

The chain combines TRBV10-2 with TRBJ2-5; the D is unclear. Trimming took off 6 bases at V and 3 bases at J, with 14 bases between the two ends. Germline V lookup: CDR1 WSHSY, CDR2 SAAADI. This CDR3 spans 14 amino acids. The CDR3 reads CASRRQTVKETQYF. The CDR3 DNA follows: TGCGCCAGCAGACGCCAGACTGTAAAAGAGACCCAGTACTTC.

This CDR3 is CASSINRDRETQYF. In DNA, the CDR3 is TGTGCCAGTAGTATCAACAGGGACAGGGAGACCCAGTACTTC. This sequence joins TRBV19 and TRBJ2-5; 8 bases align to TRBD1. CDR3 size: 14 residues. J lost 5 bases, V lost 3 bases, and 5 bases had no gene match. From germline, CDR1 is LNHDA and CDR2 SQIVND (reference sequence).

This clone is a singleton in its sample. The chain couples TRBV2 to TRBJ1-1; 10 nucleotides agree with TRBD1. V lost 8 bases and J lost 7; bases outside the gene matches: 7. This CDR3 contains 13 residues. CDR1 SNHLY and CDR2 FYNNEI come from the germline V gene. The CDR3 protein is CASEQDRGSEAFF. As DNA, the CDR3 is TGTGCCAGCGAACAGGACAGGGGGAGTGAAGCTTTCTTT.

The rearrangement uses TRBV5-4 and TRBJ2-3, with TRBD1 as a possible D gene (6 bases). Germline CDR1 is SGHNT and CDR2 is YYREEE (reference sequence). Deletions cut 4 bases from V and 3 bases from J, with 9 bases between. CDR3 length: 13 amino acids. As DNA, the CDR3 is TGTGCCAGCAGCCCGGGGACAACAGATACGCAGTATTTT. The encoded protein is CASSPGTTDTQYF.

The gene calls are TRBV7-2 and TRBJ1-3; D call uncertain. Germline assignment: CDR1 SGHTA and CDR2 FQGNSA. This CDR3 region has 16 residues. V shed 4 bases and J shed 4 bases, with 17 bases lying between them. CDR3 sequence: CASSSVRVSRGNTIYF. CDR3 DNA: TGTGCCAGCAGCTCCGTCCGGGTATCTCGAGGAAACACCATATATTTT.

The V gene is TRBV7-3, the J gene TRBJ2-7, with D possibly matching TRBD1 (7 bases). CDR3 size: 14 residues. V was trimmed by 4 bases and J by 0 bases, leaving 10 bases between them. CDR1 is SGHTA and CDR2 is FQGTGA in the germline V gene. The CDR3 region has the DNA TGTGCCAGCAGCTCAGGGGGGAACTCCTACGAGCAGTACTTC. Translated: CASSSGGNSYEQYF.

This chain links TRBV5-1 with TRBJ2-7; tentatively, D is TRBD1 (6 bases). The CDR3 length is 13 residues. CDR1 is SGHRS and CDR2 is YFSETQ in the germline V gene. Trimming stripped 1 base from V and 7 bases from J, with 12 bases between. The CDR3 is CASSLNRDREQYF. The CDR3 DNA follows: TGCGCCAGCAGCTTGAACAGGGATAGAGAGCAGTACTTC.

This clone turned up a few times. The genes are TRBV27 and TRBJ1-2, with D possibly being TRBD1 (6 bases). The V gene's germline CDR1 is MNHEY and CDR2 SMNVEV (reference sequence). This CDR3 has 15 residues. Trimming stripped 6 bases from V and 3 bases from J, with 17 bases between. CDR3 sequence (DNA): TGTGCCAGCAGCTCTGGGGGGGGCCTTGACTATGGCTACACCTTC. This encodes CASSSGGGLDYGYTF.

The genes are TRBV7-2 and TRBJ1-4; D is possibly TRBD1 (6 bases). The V end lost 1 base, the J end lost 7 bases, and 16 bases lay between the germline ends. CDR1 and CDR2 (germline): SGHTA, FQGNSA. The CDR3 consists of 16 residues. The CDR3 sequence: CASSLGLGARGEKLFF. The CDR3 nucleotides read TGTGCCAGCAGCTTAGGTTTGGGGGCGCGAGGTGAAAAACTGTTTTTT.

The rearrangement uses TRBV10-2 and TRBJ1-2; D gene uncertain. CDR1 and CDR2 from the germline V gene are WSHSY and SAAADI. With 7 bases removed from V and 9 bases from J, the gap between germline ends came to 15 bases. The length of the CDR3 is 12 residues. The DNA for the CDR3 is TGCGCCAGCACCGATCCCCCCGCGAGCTACACCTTC. This codes for CASTDPPASYTF.

V gene TRBV18 combines with J gene TRBJ2-7, with 12 nucleotides matching TRBD2. Trimming removed 3 bases from V and 2 bases from J; junction bases left unmatched: 2. The CDR3 is 15 residues long. CDR1 and CDR2 from the germline V gene are KGHSH and LQKENI. DNA for the CDR3: TGTGCCAGCTCACCGCTAGCGGGGGGGCCCTACGAGCAGTACTTC. Its translation: CASSPLAGGPYEQYF.

V usage is TRBV29-1 and J usage is TRBJ1-2; D remains unclear. In germline, CDR1 is SQVTM, CDR2 ANQGSEA. The CDR3 loop spans 11 amino acids. The V end was cut by 7 bases, the J end by 7 bases, with 13 bases between. The CDR3 DNA sequence: TGCAGCGCCGGGTTATCTGTTGGCTACACCTTC. It is translated as CSAGLSVGYTF. Full variable domain (outside the CDR3, taken from reference TRBV29-1 and TRBJ1-2): SAVISQKPSRDICQRGTSLTIQCQVDSQVTMMFWYRQQPGQSLTLIATANQGSEATYESGFVIDKFPISRPNLTFSTLTVSNMSPEDSSIYLCSAGLSVGYTFGSGTRLTVV.

This chain joins TRBV2 and TRBJ1-1, with TRBD1 identical over 10 bases. This CDR3 spans 14 amino acids. The ends lost 6 bases at V and 4 bases at J; junction bases unmatched: 5. Per germline, CDR1 SNHLY and CDR2 FYNNEI. CDR3: CASRRDRGGTEAFF. CDR3 DNA: TGTGCCAGCAGACGGGACAGGGGCGGCACTGAAGCTTTCTTT.

The chain combines TRBV5-1 with TRBJ2-2, with 8 bases fitting TRBD2. Germline V gene sequence: CDR1 SGHRS, CDR2 YFSETQ. The V segment lost 0 bases and the J segment 5 bases; nucleotides outside the gene matches: 9. The CDR3 consists of 17 residues. CDR3 nucleotides: TGCGCCAGCAGCTTGGCCCTAGCGGGCTCTAGGACCGGGGAGCTGTTTTTT. Translating gives CASSLALAGSRTGELFF.

This chain joins TRBV5-1 and TRBJ2-2, with 7 bases identical to TRBD1. CDR3 length equals 16 residues. Germline CDR1 is SGHRS and CDR2 is YFSETQ. V lost 2 bases, J lost 1 base, and 5 bases stayed unmatched. In DNA, the CDR3 is TGCGCCAGCAGCTTTGGACAGGCGATGAACACCGGGGAGCTGTTTTTT. Its protein product is CASSFGQAMNTGELFF.

V is TRBV18 and J is TRBJ1-1; 9 nucleotides align to TRBD1. The V gene end was trimmed by 1 base and the J gene end by 4 bases; junction bases not matched to a gene: 7. The length of the CDR3 is 16 residues. Germline V gives CDR1 KGHSH, CDR2 LQKENI. The CDR3 nucleotides are TGTGCCAGCTCACCACTATCGGGACAGGGCAGCACTGAAGCTTTCTTT. Protein sequence: CASSPLSGQGSTEAFF.

J is TRBJ1-1 and V is TRBV5-1; a possible D gene is TRBD1 (5 bases). V was clipped by 0 bases and J by 11 bases, with 14 bases between them. CDR3 length equals 13 residues. Germline lookup yields CDR1 SGHRS and CDR2 YFSETQ. This CDR3 is CASSLGQSHEAFF. For the CDR3, the DNA is TGCGCCAGCAGCTTGGGACAGTCCCATGAGGCTTTCTTT.

The rearrangement uses TRBV7-2 and TRBJ1-1; D call uncertain. The CDR3 totals 14 residues. The V and J ends lost 3 bases and 0 bases respectively, with 8 bases between them. The germline CDR1 and CDR2 sequences are SGHTA and FQGNSA. The CDR3 reads CASSLGRLNTEAFF. Here the CDR3 DNA reads TGTGCCAGCAGCTTGGGCCGACTGAACACTGAAGCTTTCTTT.

This rearrangement joins TRBV10-3 to TRBJ2-7; TRBD1 agrees at 7 bases. The CDR3 has 13 amino acids. Germline trimming cut 6 bases from V and 3 bases from J; bases unmatched to any gene: 5. Germline V lookup: CDR1 ENHRY, CDR2 SYGVKD. The CDR3 protein is CAISLTGIYEQYF. In nucleotides, the CDR3 is TGTGCCATCAGCCTGACAGGGATCTACGAGCAGTACTTC.

The chain is built from TRBV5-6 and TRBJ2-1; D perhaps matches TRBD2 (6 bases). This CDR3 spans 17 amino acids. Germline-derived CDR1 and CDR2 are SGHDT and YYEEEE. V was shortened by 4 bases and J by 7 bases, with 24 bases between the two germline ends. The CDR3 reads CASSAGTSHLLGNEQFF. In DNA, the CDR3 is TGTGCCAGCAGCGCCGGGACTTCTCACCTTTTGGGTAATGAGCAGTTCTTC.

CDR3 nucleotides: TGCGCCAGCAGTGTAACAGGAGCGAACACTGAAGCTTTCTTT. It codes for CASSVTGANTEAFF. This sequence joins TRBV10-2 and TRBJ1-1; TRBD1 is a possible D gene (5 bases). The CDR3 sequence is 14 residues long. Per germline, CDR1 WSHSY and CDR2 SAAADI. V shed 4 bases and J shed 1 base, with 10 bases lying between them.

This chain links TRBV5-4 with TRBJ1-2; TRBD1 agrees at 10 bases. Germline lookup yields CDR1 SGHNT and CDR2 YYREEE (reference sequence). The V and J ends lost 6 bases and 4 bases, in that order; junction bases with no gene match: 6. The CDR3 has 14 amino acids. CDR3 protein: CASTLRDRGYGYTF. The CDR3 DNA reads TGTGCCAGCACCCTCCGGGACAGGGGCTATGGCTACACCTTC. Full variable domain (rest looked up from reference TRBV5-4 and TRBJ1-2): ETGVTQSPTHLIKTRGQQVTLRCSSQSGHNTVSWYQQALGQGPQFIFQYYREEENGRGNFPPRFSGLQFPNYSSELNVNALELDDSALYLCASTLRDRGYGYTFGSGTRLTVV.

The chain combines TRBV5-1 with TRBJ2-7; 9 positions agree with TRBD2. From germline, CDR1 is SGHRS and CDR2 YFSETQ. The CDR3 covers 15 residues. Trimming took 0 bases from V and 4 from J; bases not matched to a gene: 5. CDR3 protein: CASSLVLAGEYEQYF. Written as DNA, the CDR3 is TGCGCCAGCAGCTTGGTGTTAGCGGGAGAGTACGAGCAGTACTTC.

The chain couples TRBV10-3 to TRBJ1-5, with D possibly TRBD1 on 5 matching bases. The length of the CDR3 is 15 residues. Trimming left V 0 bases short and J 4 bases short, with 10 bases between. Germline V gene data show CDR1 as ENHRY and CDR2 as SYGVKD. CDR3 sequence (DNA): TGTGCCATCAGTGAGTCAGGGGTACGAAATCAGCCCCAGCATTTT. Translated: CAISESGVRNQPQHF.